The clone carrying this T cell receptor (beta chain) was counted a few times. The data derive from a study of blood T cells in healthy people across ages. With a J-beta primer mix and a sample-barcoded 5' primer, a second PCR ran about 7 to 12 cycles. From the 5' RACE reads, TCRdb called clonotypes with MiXCR, one entry per CDR3 protein. Seen here are about 1,600,000 distinct CDR3 sequences, around 39% observed once, and the top ten hold around 8%. The germline V gene encodes CDR1 SGHKS and CDR2 YYEKEE (reference sequence). Trimming cost V 4 bases and J 1 base; bases outside gene matches: 7. CDR3 length: 15 amino acids.

The genes are TRBV5-5 and TRBJ1-2; TRBD1 matches at 7 bases. The sample taken for sequencing was blood. The source of this sequence is a woman in her late teens or twenties in good health. Here the CDR3 DNA reads TGTGCCAGCAGCACATACCAGGGGGTTAACTATGGCTACACCTTC. This codes for CASSTYQGVNYGYTF.